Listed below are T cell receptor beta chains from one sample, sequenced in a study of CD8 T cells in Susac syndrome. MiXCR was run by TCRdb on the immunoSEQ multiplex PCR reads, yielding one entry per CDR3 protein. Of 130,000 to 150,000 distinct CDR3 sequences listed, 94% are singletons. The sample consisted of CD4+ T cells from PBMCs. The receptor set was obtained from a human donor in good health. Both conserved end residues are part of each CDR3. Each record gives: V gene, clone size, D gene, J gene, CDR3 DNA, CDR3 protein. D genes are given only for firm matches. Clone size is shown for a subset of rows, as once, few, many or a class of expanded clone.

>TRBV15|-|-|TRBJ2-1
TGTGCCACCAGCAGAGCGGGGGCATGGGGGAATGAGCAGTTCTTC
CATSRAGAWGNEQFF
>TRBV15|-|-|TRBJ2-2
TGTGCCACCAGCAGAGGGACGGTGAACACCGGGGAGCTGTTTTTT
CATSRGTVNTGELFF
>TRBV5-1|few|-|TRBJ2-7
TGCGCCAGCAGCTTGAGTTTGAACGAGCAGTACTTC
CASSLSLNEQYF
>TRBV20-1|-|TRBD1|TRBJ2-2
TGCAGTGCCCGGACAGGGACGAACACCGGGGAGCTGTTTTTT
CSARTGTNTGELFF
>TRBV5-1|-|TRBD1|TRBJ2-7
TGCGCCAGCAGCGCTAAAGACAGGGCCTCCTACGAGCAGTACTTC
CASSAKDRASYEQYF
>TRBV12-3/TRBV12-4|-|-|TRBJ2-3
TGTGCCAGCAGTGATAGGAGGCGGGGCACAGATACGCAGTATTTT
CASSDRRRGTDTQYF
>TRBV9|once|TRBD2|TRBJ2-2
TGTGCCAGCAGTGCTGCGGGGGAGGTGACCGGGGAGCTGTTTTTT
CASSAAGEVTGELFF
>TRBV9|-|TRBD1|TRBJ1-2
TGTGCCAGCAGCGTAGACCCGAACAGGGGCTATGGCTACACCTTC
CASSVDPNRGYGYTF
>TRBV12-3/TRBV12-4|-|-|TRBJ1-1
TGTGCCAGCAGTTTACAATTTCGGGTAACCCGGACAGCGAACACTGAAGCTTTCTTT
CASSLQFRVTRTANTEAFF
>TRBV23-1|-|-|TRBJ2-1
TGCGCCAGCAGTCAATCTCGAGGAGGCTCCTACAATGAGCAGTTCTTC
CASSQSRGGSYNEQFF
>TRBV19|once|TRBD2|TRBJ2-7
TGTGCCAGTAGCCAGACTAGCCACGAGCAGTACTTC
CASSQTSHEQYF
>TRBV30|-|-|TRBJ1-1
TGTGCCTGGAGTCCGCAGGGAGGAGCTTTCTTT
CAWSPQGGAFF
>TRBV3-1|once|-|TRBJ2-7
TGTGCCAGCAGAGCCGGGGGTAGCTCCTACGAGCAGTACTTC
CASRAGGSSYEQYF
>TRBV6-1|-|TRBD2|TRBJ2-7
TGTGCCAGCAGTGGGACTAGCGGGAGATACGAGCAGTACTTC
CASSGTSGRYEQYF